This T cell receptor (beta chain) was sequenced in a study of glioma-infiltrating T cells after dendritic cell vaccination. Background on the study: Autologous tumor lysate-pulsed dendritic cell vaccination was given between the early 2000s and the early 2010s.

Method: immunoSEQ multiplex PCR; TCRdb's copy keeps in-frame clones and lacks some. The table lists 80,000 to 100,000 clones, roughly three quarters of them singletons. CDR3 length: 14 amino acids. Trimming stripped 4 bases from V and 1 base from J, with 11 bases between. Germline lookup yields CDR1 SGHNT and CDR2 YYREEE (reference sequence). All glioblastoma patients lacked an isocitrate dehydrogenase mutation. Here the sequenced sample was blood, taken before dendritic cell vaccination. This rearrangement joins TRBV5-4 to TRBJ2-5; D perhaps matches TRBD1 (5 bases). The sequence was obtained from a human donor with glioblastoma. The DNA for the CDR3 is TGTGCCAGCAGCCGGCAAGGGGCCCAAGAGACCCAGTACTTC. Translated: CASSRQGAQETQYF.